The clone carrying this T cell receptor beta chain was detected only once. Its specificity is unknown. The CDR3 totals 16 residues. The germline gives CDR1 SGHDT, CDR2 YYEEEE. V shed 0 bases and J shed 2 bases, with 12 bases lying between them. This specimen belongs to a study of graft-versus-host responses after intestinal transplantation. Background on the study: Multivisceral, liver-intestinal, or isolated intestinal transplants were performed in recipients. The study, taken as a whole, reports: Researchers found peak circulating GvH clone levels linked to early post-transplant HvG declines.

Clones were read by immunoSEQ multiplex PCR, and TCRdb kept only the in-frame ones, dropping some. The sample consists of some 38,000 clones, 85% to 95% of them appearing once. V usage is TRBV5-6 and J usage is TRBJ1-5; D possibly corresponds to TRBD1 (6 bases). This specimen was unstimulated CD8+ T cells sorted from spleen or lymph node cells, taken before transplant. The sequence came from a human donor who was the organ donor for an intestinal transplant. The CDR3 spells CASSLDRERGNQPQHF. CDR3 DNA sequence: TGTGCCAGCAGCTTGGACAGGGAGAGGGGCAATCAGCCCCAGCATTTT. The whole variable domain, remainder taken from reference TRBV5-6 and TRBJ1-5, is DAGVTQSPTHLIKTRGQQVTLRCSPKSGHDTVSWYQQALGQGPQFIFQYYEEEERQRGNFPDRFSGHQFPNYSSELNVNALLLGDSALYLCASSLDRERGNQPQHFGDGTRLSIL.